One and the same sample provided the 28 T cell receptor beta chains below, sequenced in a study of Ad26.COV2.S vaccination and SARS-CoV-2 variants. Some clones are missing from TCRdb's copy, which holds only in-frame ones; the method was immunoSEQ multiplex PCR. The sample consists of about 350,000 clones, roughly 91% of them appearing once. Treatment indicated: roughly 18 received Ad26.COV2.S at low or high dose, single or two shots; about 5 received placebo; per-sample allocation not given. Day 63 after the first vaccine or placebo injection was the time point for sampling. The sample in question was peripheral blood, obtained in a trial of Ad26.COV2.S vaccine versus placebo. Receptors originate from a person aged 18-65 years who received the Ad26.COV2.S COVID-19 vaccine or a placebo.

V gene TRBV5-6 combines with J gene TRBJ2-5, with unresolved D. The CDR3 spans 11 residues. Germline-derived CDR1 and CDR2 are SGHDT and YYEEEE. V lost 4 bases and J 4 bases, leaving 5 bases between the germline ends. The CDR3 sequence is CASSRLETQYF. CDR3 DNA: TGTGCCAGCAGCCGGTTAGAGACCCAGTACTTC.

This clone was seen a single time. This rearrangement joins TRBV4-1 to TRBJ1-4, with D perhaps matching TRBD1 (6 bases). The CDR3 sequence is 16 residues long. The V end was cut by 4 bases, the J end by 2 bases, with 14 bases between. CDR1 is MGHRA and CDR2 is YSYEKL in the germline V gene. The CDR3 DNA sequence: TGCGCCAGCAGCCTAAGGGGGGCCCCCACTAATGAAAAACTGTTTTTT. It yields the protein CASSLRGAPTNEKLFF.

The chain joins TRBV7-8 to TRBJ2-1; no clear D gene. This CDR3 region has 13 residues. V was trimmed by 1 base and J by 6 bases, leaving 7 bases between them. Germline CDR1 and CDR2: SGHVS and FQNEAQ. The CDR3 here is CASSLEHGNEQFF. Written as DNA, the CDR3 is TGTGCCAGCAGCTTAGAACACGGCAATGAGCAGTTCTTC.

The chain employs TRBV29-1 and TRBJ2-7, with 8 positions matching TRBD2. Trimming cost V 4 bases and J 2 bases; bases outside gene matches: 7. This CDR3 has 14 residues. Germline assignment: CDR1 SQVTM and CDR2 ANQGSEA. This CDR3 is CSVGMREAAYEQYF. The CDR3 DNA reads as TGCAGCGTTGGTATGCGGGAGGCGGCCTACGAGCAGTACTTC.

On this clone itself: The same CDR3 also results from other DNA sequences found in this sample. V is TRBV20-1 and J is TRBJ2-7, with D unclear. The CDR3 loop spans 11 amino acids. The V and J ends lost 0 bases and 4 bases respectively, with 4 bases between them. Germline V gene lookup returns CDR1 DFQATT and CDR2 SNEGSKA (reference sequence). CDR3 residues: CSAREGYEQYF. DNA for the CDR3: TGCAGTGCTAGAGAGGGATACGAGCAGTACTTC.

In DNA form, the CDR3 reads TGTGCCAGCTCGCCCTTGCCTACAGGGAGCCAAGAGACCCAGTACTTC. Translating gives CASSPLPTGSQETQYF. The chain couples TRBV18 to TRBJ2-5; possible D gene TRBD1, 6 bases. V gave up 6 bases and J gave up 1 base, with 18 bases separating them. The CDR3 is 16 amino acids. Germline values: CDR1 KGHSH, CDR2 LQKENI.

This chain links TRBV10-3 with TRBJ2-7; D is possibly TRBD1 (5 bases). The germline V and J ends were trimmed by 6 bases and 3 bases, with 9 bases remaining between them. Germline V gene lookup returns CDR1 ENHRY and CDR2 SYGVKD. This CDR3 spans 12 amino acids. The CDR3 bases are TGTGCCATCAGACAGGATTACTACGAGCAGTACTTC. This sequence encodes CAIRQDYYEQYF.

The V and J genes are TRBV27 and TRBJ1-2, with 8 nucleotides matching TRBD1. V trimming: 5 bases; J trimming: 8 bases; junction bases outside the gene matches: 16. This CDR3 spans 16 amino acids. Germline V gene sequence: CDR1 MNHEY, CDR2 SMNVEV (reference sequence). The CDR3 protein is CASSPHGRGRDLGYTF. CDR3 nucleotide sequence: TGTGCCAGCAGTCCTCACGGCAGGGGGCGTGATTTAGGCTACACCTTC.

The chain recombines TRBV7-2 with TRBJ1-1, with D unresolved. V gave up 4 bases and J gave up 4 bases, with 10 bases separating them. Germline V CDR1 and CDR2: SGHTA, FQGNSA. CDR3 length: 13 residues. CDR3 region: CASSSAGGTEAFF. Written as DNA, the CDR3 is TGTGCCAGCAGCTCCGCGGGAGGCACTGAAGCTTTCTTT.

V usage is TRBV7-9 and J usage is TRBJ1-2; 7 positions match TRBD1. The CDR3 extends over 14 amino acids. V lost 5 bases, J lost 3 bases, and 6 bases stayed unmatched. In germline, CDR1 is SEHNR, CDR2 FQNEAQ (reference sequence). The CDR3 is CASSPEGQHYGYTF. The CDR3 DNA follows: TGTGCCAGCAGCCCCGAGGGACAGCACTATGGCTACACCTTC.

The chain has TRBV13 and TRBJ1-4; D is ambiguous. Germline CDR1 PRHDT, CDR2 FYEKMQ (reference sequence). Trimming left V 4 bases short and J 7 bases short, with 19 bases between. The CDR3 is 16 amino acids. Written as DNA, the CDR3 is TGTGCCAGCAGCTACAGAGAAGGTTACGGAATTGAAAAACTGTTTTTT. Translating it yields CASSYREGYGIEKLFF.

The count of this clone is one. The CDR3 protein is CASSSPPPFYYEQYF. In nucleotides, the CDR3 is TGTGCCAGCTCGTCCCCGCCCCCCTTTTACTACGAGCAGTACTTC. This rearrangement joins TRBV28 to TRBJ2-7, with no clear D. V lost 8 bases, J lost 3 bases, and 20 bases lay in between. Per germline, CDR1 MDHEN and CDR2 SYDVKM. The CDR3 has 15 amino acids.

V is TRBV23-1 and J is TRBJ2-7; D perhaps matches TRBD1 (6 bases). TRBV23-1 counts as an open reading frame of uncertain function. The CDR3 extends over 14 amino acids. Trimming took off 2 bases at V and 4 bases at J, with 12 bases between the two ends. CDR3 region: CASSQLRDIYEQYF. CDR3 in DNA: TGCGCCAGCAGTCAACTGAGGGACATTTACGAGCAGTACTTC.

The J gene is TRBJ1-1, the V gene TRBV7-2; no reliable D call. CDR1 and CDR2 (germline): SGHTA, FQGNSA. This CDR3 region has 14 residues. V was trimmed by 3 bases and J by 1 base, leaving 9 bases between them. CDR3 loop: CASSLGSGNTEAFF. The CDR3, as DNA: TGTGCCAGCAGCTTGGGGTCAGGGAACACTGAAGCTTTCTTT.

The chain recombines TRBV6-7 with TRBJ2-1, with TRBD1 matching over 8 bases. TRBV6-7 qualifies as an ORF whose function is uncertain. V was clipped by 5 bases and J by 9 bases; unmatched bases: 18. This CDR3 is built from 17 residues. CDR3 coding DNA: TGTGCCAGCAGTGAAACCCCCTCGCGACAGGGGTGTGTTGAGCAGTTCTTC. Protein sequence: CASSETPSRQGCVEQFF.

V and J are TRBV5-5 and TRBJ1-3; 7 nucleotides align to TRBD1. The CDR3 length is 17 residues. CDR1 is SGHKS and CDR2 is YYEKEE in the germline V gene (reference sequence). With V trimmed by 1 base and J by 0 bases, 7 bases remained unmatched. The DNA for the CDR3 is TGTGCCAGCAGCTTGCCGTGGGACAGTATCTCTGGAAACACCATATATTTT. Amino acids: CASSLPWDSISGNTIYF.

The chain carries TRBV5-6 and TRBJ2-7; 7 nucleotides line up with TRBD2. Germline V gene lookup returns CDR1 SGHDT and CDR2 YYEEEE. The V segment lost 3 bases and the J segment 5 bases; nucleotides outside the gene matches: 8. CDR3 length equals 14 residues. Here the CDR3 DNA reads TGTGCCAGCAGCTCCCAGACTAGCTTGGACGAGCAGTACTTC. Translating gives CASSSQTSLDEQYF.

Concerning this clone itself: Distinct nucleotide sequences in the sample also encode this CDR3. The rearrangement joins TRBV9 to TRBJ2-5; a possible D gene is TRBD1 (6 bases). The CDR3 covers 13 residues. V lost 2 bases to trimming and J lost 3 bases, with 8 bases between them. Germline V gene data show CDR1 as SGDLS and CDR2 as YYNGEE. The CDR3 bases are TGTGCCAGCAGCGTGTCAGGGGAAGAGACCCAGTACTTC. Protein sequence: CASSVSGEETQYF.

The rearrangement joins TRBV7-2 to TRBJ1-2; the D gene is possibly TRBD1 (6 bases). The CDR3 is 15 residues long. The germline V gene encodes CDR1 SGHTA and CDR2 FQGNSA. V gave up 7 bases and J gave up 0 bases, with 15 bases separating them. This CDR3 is CASNPDRGPNYGYTF. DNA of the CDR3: TGTGCCAGCAATCCTGACCGGGGGCCTAACTATGGCTACACCTTC.

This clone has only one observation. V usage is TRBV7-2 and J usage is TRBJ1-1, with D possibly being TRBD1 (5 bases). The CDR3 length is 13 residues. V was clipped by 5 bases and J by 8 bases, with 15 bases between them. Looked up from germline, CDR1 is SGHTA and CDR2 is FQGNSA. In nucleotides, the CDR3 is TGTGCCAGCAGCCCGGGACCCTCGAACGAAGCTTTCTTT. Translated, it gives CASSPGPSNEAFF.

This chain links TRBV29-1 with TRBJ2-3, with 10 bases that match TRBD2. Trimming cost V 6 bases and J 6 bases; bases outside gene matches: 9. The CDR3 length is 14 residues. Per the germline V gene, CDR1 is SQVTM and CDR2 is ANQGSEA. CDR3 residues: CSVGTSVNGDTQYF. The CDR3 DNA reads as TGCAGCGTGGGGACTAGCGTAAATGGCGATACGCAGTATTTT.

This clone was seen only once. The CDR3 loop is CASSRTRSAAYEQYF. CDR3 in DNA: TGTGCCAGCAGCCGGACGCGCTCTGCGGCCTACGAGCAGTACTTC. The chain couples TRBV5-6 to TRBJ2-7; D is unclear. CDR1 is SGHDT, CDR2 YYEEEE, per germline. This CDR3 is built from 15 residues. V lost 4 bases and J 2 bases, leaving 16 bases between the germline ends. Supplemented by reference TRBV5-6 and TRBJ2-7, the full variable domain reads DAGVTQSPTHLIKTRGQQVTLRCSPKSGHDTVSWYQQALGQGPQFIFQYYEEEERQRGNFPDRFSGHQFPNYSSELNVNALLLGDSALYLCASSRTRSAAYEQYFGPGTRLTVT.

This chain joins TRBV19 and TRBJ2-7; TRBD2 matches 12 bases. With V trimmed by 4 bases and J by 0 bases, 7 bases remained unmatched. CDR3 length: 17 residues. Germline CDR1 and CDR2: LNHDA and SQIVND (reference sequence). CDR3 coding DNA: TGTGCCAGTAGTAGCGGACTAGCGGGGTTGTCCTCCTACGAGCAGTACTTC. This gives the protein CASSSGLAGLSSYEQYF.

This CDR3 is CASSFRTGRTDTQYF. The CDR3 region has the DNA TGTGCCAGCAGTTTCCGGACAGGGCGGACAGATACGCAGTATTTT. This chain uses TRBV28 with TRBJ2-3; 8 bases are a match to TRBD1. V dropped 3 bases and J dropped 3; count of bases not matched to a gene: 5. The CDR3 runs 15 residues. CDR1 is MDHEN, CDR2 SYDVKM, per germline. The variable domain in full, completed from reference TRBV28 and TRBJ2-3, reads DVKVTQSSRYLVKRTGEKVFLECVQDMDHENMFWYRQDPGLGLRLIYFSYDVKMKEKGDIPEGYSVSREKKERFSLILESASTNQTSMYLCASSFRTGRTDTQYFGPGTRLTVL.

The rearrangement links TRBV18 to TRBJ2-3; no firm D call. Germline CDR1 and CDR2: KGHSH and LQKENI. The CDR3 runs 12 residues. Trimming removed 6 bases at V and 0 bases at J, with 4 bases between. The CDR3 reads CASSSSTDTQYF. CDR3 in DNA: TGTGCCAGCTCCTCAAGCACAGATACGCAGTATTTT.

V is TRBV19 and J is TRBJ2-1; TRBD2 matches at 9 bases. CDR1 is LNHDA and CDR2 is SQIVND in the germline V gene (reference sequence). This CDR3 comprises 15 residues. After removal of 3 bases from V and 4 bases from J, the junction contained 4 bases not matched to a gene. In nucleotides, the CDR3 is TGTGCCAGTAGTATCGTCCTAGCGGGGTACAATGAGCAGTTCTTC. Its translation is CASSIVLAGYNEQFF.

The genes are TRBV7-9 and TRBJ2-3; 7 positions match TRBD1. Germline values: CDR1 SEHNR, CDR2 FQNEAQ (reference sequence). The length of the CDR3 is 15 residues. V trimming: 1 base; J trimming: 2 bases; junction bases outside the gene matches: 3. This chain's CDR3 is CASSLGGQLTDTQYF. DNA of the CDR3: TGTGCCAGCAGCTTAGGGGGACAGCTCACAGATACGCAGTATTTT.

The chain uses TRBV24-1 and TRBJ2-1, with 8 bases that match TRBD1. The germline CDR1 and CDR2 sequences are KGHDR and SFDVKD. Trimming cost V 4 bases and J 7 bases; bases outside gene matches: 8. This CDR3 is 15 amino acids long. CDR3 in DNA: TGTGCCACCAGTGACCCAGGGGGCGCTGGTAATGAGCAGTTCTTC. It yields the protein CATSDPGGAGNEQFF.